This is a list of T cell receptor beta chains from one sample in a study of graft-versus-host responses after intestinal transplantation. The table came from immunoSEQ multiplex PCR; TCRdb's copy has only in-frame clones and leaves some out. The profile shows 95,000 to 100,000 clones, 86% of them singletons. Specimen: PBMCs, collected 255 days after intestinal transplant. These receptor sequences come from a human patient who received an intestinal transplant, so some T cells may come from the graft donor. Each CDR3 is given with its conserved first and last residue. Fields, in order: clone size, D gene, V gene, J gene, CDR3 DNA, CDR3 protein. The D gene is left open where the match is weak. Only some rows state a clone size, as once, few, many or a class for expanded clones.

size: NA; D: TRBD2; V: TRBV2; J: TRBJ2-3; DNA: TGTGCCACCGCAAGGACTAGCGGGGAGGCAGATACGCAGTATTTT; CDR3: CATARTSGEADTQYF
size: NA; D: TRBD2; V: TRBV4-3; J: TRBJ2-4; DNA: TGCGCCAGCAGCCAAAACCGTTGGAGCGGGGATAGTTACATTCAGTACTTC; CDR3: CASSQNRWSGDSYIQYF
size: NA; D: NA; V: TRBV2; J: TRBJ1-2; DNA: TGTGCCAGCAGTCTCCGGCCTCTCGGGGGCTACACCTTC; CDR3: CASSLRPLGGYTF
size: once; D: NA; V: TRBV5-1; J: TRBJ2-7; DNA: TGCGCCAGCAGCGAGGGACTGGGGAACTACGAGCAGTACTTC; CDR3: CASSEGLGNYEQYF
size: NA; D: NA; V: TRBV5-4; J: TRBJ2-3; DNA: TGTGCCAGCAGCTTACCCGGGCCGTTCGGGGATACGCAGTATTTT; CDR3: CASSLPGPFGDTQYF
size: NA; D: NA; V: TRBV21-1; J: TRBJ2-7; DNA: TGTGCCAGCAGCAAACGGCAGGGTAAAGAGCAGTACTTC; CDR3: CASSKRQGKEQYF
size: NA; D: NA; V: TRBV10-3; J: TRBJ1-6; DNA: TGTGCCATCAGGGATGACAGGTATAATTCACCCCTCCACTTT; CDR3: CAIRDDRYNSPLHF
size: NA; D: NA; V: TRBV5-4; J: TRBJ1-2; DNA: TGTGCCAGCAGCTTACCAGGGAGACAAGTCTATGGCTACACCTTC; CDR3: CASSLPGRQVYGYTF
size: NA; D: NA; V: TRBV6-1; J: TRBJ1-2; DNA: TGTGCCAGCAGTGAAACCCCCCAGGGCTTCTATGGCTACACCTTC; CDR3: CASSETPQGFYGYTF
size: NA; D: NA; V: TRBV7-3; J: TRBJ2-2; DNA: TGTGCCAGCAGCTTAACTGGGGCGTCAGGTTACACCGGGGAGCTGTTTTTT; CDR3: CASSLTGASGYTGELFF
size: NA; D: NA; V: TRBV4-3; J: TRBJ1-4; DNA: TGCGCCAGCAGCCAAGATTTTTTCCAGGGGACTGAAAAACTGTTTTTT; CDR3: CASSQDFFQGTEKLFF
size: NA; D: TRBD2; V: TRBV7-6; J: TRBJ2-1; DNA: TGTGCCAGCAGCCCCGGGGCTAGCGGGGGGAGGAATGAGCAGTTCTTC; CDR3: CASSPGASGGRNEQFF
size: NA; D: NA; V: TRBV19; J: TRBJ2-2; DNA: TGTGCCAGTAGTATCAGGTTGGACCGGGAGCTGTTTTTT; CDR3: CASSIRLDRELFF
size: few; D: TRBD2; V: TRBV10-3; J: TRBJ2-7; DNA: TGTGCCATCAGTGATCTCGAGCGGGGGGCCTACGAGCAGTACTTC; CDR3: CAISDLERGAYEQYF
size: NA; D: NA; V: TRBV4-1; J: TRBJ2-5; DNA: TGCGCCAGCAGCCAAGGGACAGTTGAGACCCAGTACTTC; CDR3: CASSQGTVETQYF
size: NA; D: NA; V: TRBV6-1; J: TRBJ2-7; DNA: TGTGCCAGCAGTGAATTCGATTCCGGGACCGCCTTCTACGAGCAGTACTTC; CDR3: CASSEFDSGTAFYEQYF
size: NA; D: TRBD1; V: TRBV5-6; J: TRBJ1-1; DNA: TGTGCCAGCAGCTTGGGAGGGGGGACAGGGAACACTGAAGCTTTCTTT; CDR3: CASSLGGGTGNTEAFF